The T cell receptor (beta chain) under discussion was sequenced for a study of T cell repertoires in cytomegalovirus infection. This CDR3 is built from 16 residues. The germline V gene has CDR1 DFQATT and CDR2 SNEGSKA (reference sequence). V was clipped by 3 bases and J by 5 bases; unmatched bases: 11. In TCRdb, the reads were re-called with MiXCR into one record per CDR3 protein. The table shows hundreds of thousands of distinct CDR3 sequences, with 24% occurring only once. This TCR came from a human donor in good health (CMV status not recorded). Some clones in this sample may be carry-over from other donors' samples. Sequencing used CD8+ T cells from PBMCs. The chain uses TRBV20-1 and TRBJ1-2, with 11 bases lining up with TRBD1. The DNA for the CDR3 is TGCAGTGCTAGGGACAGGGGGCGAATAAGCCCTTATGGCTACACCTTC. It is translated as CSARDRGRISPYGYTF.